This TCR beta chain stems from a study of blood T cells in healthy people across ages. Study-wide findings and caveats: Naive CD4+ cells and diversity were both higher in long-lived donors than in aged donors.

This clonotype was recorded a few times. What it binds is unknown. For the second PCR, which ran for roughly 7 to 11 cycles, a sample-barcoded 5' primer and a J-beta primer mix were used. In TCRdb, the 5' RACE reads were re-called with MiXCR into one record per CDR3 protein. Of more than 650,000 distinct CDR3 sequences in the sample, roughly 26% were seen once. Losses at the gene ends were 3 bases for V and 0 bases for J; bases not matched to a gene: 3. Germline-derived CDR1 and CDR2 are KGHSH and LQKENI. This CDR3 contains 17 residues. This same sample was also taken into another study, of T cells of mothers and their children. That study reports: Thymic selection shapes TCR recombination output similarly in related and unrelated pairs.

This clonotype was obtained from a boy between 10 and 17 years old in good health. Sequencing used blood. This chain joins TRBV18 and TRBJ2-2, with TRBD1 identical over 11 bases. Here the CDR3 DNA reads TGTGCCAGCTCACCCTGGGACAGGGGGACGAACACCGGGGAGCTGTTTTTT. As protein: CASSPWDRGTNTGELFF.